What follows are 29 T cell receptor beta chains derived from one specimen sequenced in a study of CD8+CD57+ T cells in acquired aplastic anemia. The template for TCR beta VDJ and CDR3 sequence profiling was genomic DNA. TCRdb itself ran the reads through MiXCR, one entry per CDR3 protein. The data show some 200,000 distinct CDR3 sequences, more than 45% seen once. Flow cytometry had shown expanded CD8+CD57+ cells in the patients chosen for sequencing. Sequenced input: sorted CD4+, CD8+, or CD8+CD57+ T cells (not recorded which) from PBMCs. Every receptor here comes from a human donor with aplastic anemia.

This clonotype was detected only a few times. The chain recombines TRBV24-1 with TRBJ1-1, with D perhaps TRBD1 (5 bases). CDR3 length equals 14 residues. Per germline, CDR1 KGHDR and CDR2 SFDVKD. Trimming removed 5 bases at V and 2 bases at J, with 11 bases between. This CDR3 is CATSAAGSNTEAFF. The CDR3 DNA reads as TGTGCCACCAGTGCTGCAGGGAGCAACACTGAAGCTTTCTTT.

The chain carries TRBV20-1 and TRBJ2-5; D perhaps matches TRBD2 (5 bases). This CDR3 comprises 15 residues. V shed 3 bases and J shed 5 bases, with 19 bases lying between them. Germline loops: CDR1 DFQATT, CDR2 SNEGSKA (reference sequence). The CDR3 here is CSASGLHPVFETQYF. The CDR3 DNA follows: TGCAGTGCTAGCGGACTCCACCCGGTATTCGAGACCCAGTACTTC.

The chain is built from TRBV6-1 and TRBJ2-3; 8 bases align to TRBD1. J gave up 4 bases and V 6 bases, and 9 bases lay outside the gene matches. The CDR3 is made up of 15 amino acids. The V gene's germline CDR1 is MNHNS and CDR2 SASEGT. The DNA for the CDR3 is TGTGCCAGCAGAGAAAGCAGGGGGCCTGCAGATACGCAGTATTTT. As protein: CASRESRGPADTQYF.

As DNA, the CDR3 is TGTGCCACCAGCATCCCGGGACAAGGATACGAGCAGTACTTC. The encoded protein is CATSIPGQGYEQYF. V and J are TRBV15 and TRBJ2-7; tentative D call: TRBD1 (6 bases). V shed 4 bases and J shed 4 bases, with 14 bases lying between them. From germline, CDR1 is LNHNV and CDR2 YYDKDF (reference sequence). This CDR3 region has 14 residues. The full variable domain, rest sourced from reference TRBV15 and TRBJ2-7, is DAMVIQNPRYQVTQFGKPVTLSCSQTLNHNVMYWYQQKSSQAPKLLFHYYDKDFNNEADTPDNFQSRRPNTSFCFLDIRSPGLGDTAMYLCATSIPGQGYEQYFGPGTRLTVT.

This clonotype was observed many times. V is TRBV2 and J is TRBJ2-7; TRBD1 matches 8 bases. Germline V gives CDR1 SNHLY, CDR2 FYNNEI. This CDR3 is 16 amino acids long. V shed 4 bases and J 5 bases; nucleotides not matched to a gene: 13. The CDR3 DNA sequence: TGTGCCAGCAGTGGGGCACGGGACAGGATAAGCCACGAGCAGTACTTC. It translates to CASSGARDRISHEQYF.

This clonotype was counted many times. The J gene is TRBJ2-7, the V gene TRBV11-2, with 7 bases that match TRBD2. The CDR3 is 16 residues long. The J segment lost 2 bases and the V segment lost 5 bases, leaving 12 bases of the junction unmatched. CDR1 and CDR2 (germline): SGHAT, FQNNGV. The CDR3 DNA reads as TGTGCCAGCAGCAAACCCCGACTAGCCCAACCCTACGAGCAGTACTTC. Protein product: CASSKPRLAQPYEQYF.

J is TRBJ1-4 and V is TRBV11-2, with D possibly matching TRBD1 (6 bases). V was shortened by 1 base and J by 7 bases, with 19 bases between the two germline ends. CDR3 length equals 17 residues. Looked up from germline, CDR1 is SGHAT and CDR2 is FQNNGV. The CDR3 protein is CASSLGDTGFLGEKLFF. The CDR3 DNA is TGTGCCAGCAGCTTAGGGGACACAGGGTTTTTAGGTGAAAAACTGTTTTTT.

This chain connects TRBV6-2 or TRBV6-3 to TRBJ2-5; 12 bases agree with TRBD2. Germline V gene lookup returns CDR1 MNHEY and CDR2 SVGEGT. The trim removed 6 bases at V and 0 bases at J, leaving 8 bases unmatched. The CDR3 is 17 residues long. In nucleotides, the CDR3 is TGTGCCAGCAGAGGCACTAGCGGGAGGCTGTACCAAGAGACCCAGTACTTC. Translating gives CASRGTSGRLYQETQYF.

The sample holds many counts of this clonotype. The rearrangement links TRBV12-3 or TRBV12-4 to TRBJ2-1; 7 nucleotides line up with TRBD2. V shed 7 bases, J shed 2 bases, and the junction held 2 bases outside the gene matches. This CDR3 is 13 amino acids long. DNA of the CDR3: TGTGCCAGCAAGCTAGCGGCCTACAATGAGCAGTTCTTC. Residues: CASKLAAYNEQFF.

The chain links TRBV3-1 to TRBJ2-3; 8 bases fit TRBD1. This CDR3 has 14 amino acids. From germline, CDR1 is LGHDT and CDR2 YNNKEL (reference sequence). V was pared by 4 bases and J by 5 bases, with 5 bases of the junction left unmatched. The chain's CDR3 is CASSLRQGKDTQYF. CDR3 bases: TGTGCCAGCAGCCTCCGACAGGGGAAAGATACGCAGTATTTT.

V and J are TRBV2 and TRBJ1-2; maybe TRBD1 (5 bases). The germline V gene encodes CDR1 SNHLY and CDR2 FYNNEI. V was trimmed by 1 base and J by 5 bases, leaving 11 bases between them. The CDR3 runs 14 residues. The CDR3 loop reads CASSEVRESYGYTF. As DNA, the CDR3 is TGTGCCAGCAGTGAAGTCAGGGAGTCTTATGGCTACACCTTC.

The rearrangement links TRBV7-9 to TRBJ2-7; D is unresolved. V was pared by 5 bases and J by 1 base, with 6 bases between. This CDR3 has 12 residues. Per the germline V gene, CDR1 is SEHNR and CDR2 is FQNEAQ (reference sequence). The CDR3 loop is CASSHGSYEQYF. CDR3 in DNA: TGTGCCAGCAGCCATGGGTCCTACGAGCAGTACTTC.

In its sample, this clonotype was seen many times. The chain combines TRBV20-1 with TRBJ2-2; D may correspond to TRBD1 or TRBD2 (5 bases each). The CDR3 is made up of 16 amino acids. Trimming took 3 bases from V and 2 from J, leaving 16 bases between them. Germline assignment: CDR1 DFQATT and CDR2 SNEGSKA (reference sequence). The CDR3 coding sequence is TGCAGTGCTAGTACGGGGTTAGGGGTAAACACCGGGGAGCTGTTTTTT. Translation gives CSASTGLGVNTGELFF.

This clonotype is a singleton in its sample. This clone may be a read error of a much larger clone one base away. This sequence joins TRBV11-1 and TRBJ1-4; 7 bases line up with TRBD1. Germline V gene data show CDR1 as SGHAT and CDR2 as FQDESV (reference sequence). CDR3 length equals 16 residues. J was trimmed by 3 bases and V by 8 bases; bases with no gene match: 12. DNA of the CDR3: TGTGCCAGCGGCCTCCCCACCGGGACAGCTAATGAAAAACTGTTTTTT. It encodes CASGLPTGTANEKLFF.

CDR3 protein: CASSPPFPGGANVLTF. The CDR3 DNA sequence: TGCGCCAGCAGCCCGCCATTCCCCGGTGGGGCCAACGTCCTGACTTTC. The chain employs TRBV4-1 and TRBJ2-6; no clear D. CDR1 is MGHRA, CDR2 YSYEKL, per germline. CDR3 length: 16 residues. V was cut by 4 bases and J by 3 bases, with 13 bases left in between.

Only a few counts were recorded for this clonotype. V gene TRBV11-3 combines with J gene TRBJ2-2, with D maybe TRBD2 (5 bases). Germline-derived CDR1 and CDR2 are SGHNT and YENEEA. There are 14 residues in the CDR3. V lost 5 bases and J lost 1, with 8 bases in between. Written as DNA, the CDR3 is TGTGCCAGCAGCGGCCGGGAGAACACCGGGGAGCTGTTTTTT. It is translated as CASSGRENTGELFF.

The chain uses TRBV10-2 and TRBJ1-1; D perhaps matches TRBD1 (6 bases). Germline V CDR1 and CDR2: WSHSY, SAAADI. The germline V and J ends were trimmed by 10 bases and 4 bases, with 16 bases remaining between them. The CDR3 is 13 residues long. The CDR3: CATRNQGSTEAFF. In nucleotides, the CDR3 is TGCGCCACACGAAATCAGGGGAGCACTGAAGCTTTCTTT.

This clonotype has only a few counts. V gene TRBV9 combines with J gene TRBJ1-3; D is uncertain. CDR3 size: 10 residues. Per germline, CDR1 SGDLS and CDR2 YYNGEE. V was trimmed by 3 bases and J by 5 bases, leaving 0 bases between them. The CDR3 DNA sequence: TGTGCCAGCAGCGGAAACACCATATATTTT. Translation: CASSGNTIYF.

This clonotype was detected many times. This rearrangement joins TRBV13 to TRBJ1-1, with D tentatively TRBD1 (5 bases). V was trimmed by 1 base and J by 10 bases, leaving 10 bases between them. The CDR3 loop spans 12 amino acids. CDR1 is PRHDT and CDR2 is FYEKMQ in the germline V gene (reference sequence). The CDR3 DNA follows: TGTGCCAGCAGCTTAGTGCCGGGGGGAGCTTTCTTT. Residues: CASSLVPGGAFF. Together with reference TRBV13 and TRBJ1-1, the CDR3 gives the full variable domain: AAGVIQSPRHLIKEKRETATLKCYPIPRHDTVYWYQQGPGQDPQFLISFYEKMQSDKGSIPDRFSAQQFSDYHSELNMSSLELGDSALYFCASSLVPGGAFFGQGTRLTVV.

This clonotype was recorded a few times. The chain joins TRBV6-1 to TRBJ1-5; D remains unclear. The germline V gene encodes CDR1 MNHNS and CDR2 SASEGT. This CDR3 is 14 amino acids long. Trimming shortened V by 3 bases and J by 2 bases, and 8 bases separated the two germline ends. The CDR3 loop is CASSDYFGNQPQHF. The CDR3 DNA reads TGTGCCAGCAGTGATTATTTTGGCAATCAGCCCCAGCATTTT.

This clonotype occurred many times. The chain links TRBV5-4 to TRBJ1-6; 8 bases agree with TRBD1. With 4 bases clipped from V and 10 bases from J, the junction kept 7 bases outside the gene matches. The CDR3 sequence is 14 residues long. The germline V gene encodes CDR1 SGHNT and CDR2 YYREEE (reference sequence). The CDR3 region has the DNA TGTGCCAGCAGCCTTTGGACAGGGCAATCACCCCTCCACTTT. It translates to CASSLWTGQSPLHF.

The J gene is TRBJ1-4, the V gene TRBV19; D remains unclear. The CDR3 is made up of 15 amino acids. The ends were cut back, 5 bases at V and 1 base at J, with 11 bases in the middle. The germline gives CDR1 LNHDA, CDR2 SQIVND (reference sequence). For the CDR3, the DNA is TGTGCCAGTAGTTACGGTTCGGTAACTAATGAAAAACTGTTTTTT. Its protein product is CASSYGSVTNEKLFF.

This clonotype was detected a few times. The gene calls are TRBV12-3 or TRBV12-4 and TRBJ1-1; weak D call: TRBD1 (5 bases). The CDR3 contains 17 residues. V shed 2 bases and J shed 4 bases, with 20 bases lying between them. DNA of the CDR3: TGTGCCAGCAGTTTAAGGATCCAGGGCTCTCGATTCACTGAAGCTTTCTTT. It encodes CASSLRIQGSRFTEAFF.

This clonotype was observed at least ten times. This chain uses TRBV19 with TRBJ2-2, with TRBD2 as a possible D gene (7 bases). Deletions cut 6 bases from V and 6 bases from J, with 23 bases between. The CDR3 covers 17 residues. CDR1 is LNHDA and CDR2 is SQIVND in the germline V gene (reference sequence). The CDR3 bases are TGTGCCAGTAGCCTCCCGAGGGGGGGCGGGAGCGCCGGGGAGCTGTTTTTT. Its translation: CASSLPRGGGSAGELFF.

The CDR3 sequence is CSVPPGSTQYF. The CDR3 bases are TGCAGTGTCCCCCCGGGGAGTACGCAGTATTTT. The chain couples TRBV20-1 to TRBJ2-3; perhaps TRBD2 as D (5 bases). CDR1 is DFQATT and CDR2 is SNEGSKA in the germline V gene (reference sequence). V shed 7 bases and J shed 8 bases, with 13 bases lying between them. There are 11 residues in the CDR3.

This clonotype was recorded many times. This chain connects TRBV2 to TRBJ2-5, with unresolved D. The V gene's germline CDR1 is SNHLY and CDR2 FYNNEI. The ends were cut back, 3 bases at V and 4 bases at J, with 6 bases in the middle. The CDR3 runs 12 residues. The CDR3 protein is CASSEFRETQYF. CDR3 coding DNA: TGTGCCAGCAGTGAGTTTCGAGAGACCCAGTACTTC.

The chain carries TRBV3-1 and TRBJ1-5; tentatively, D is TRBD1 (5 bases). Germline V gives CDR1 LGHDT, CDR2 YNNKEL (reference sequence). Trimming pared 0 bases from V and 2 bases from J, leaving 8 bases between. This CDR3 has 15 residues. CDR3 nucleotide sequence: TGTGCCAGCAGCCAAGACAGGGTCGGCAATCAGCCCCAGCATTTT. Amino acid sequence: CASSQDRVGNQPQHF.

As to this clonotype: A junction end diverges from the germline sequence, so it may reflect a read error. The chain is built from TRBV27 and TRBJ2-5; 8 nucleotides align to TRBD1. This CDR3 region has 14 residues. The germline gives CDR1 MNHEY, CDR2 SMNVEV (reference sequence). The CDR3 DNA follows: TGTGCCAGCAGTCTGGGGACAGGAGGAGAGGCCCAGTACTTC. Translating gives CASSLGTGGEAQYF.

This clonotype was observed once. The CDR3 is CASTMDGANVLTF. Written as DNA, the CDR3 is TGTGCCAGCACCATGGACGGGGCCAACGTCCTGACTTTC. The V and J genes are TRBV7-2 and TRBJ2-6; D remains ambiguous. V was shortened by 7 bases and J by 4 bases, with 8 bases between the two germline ends. Germline CDR1 SGHTA, CDR2 FQGNSA. CDR3 length: 13 residues.